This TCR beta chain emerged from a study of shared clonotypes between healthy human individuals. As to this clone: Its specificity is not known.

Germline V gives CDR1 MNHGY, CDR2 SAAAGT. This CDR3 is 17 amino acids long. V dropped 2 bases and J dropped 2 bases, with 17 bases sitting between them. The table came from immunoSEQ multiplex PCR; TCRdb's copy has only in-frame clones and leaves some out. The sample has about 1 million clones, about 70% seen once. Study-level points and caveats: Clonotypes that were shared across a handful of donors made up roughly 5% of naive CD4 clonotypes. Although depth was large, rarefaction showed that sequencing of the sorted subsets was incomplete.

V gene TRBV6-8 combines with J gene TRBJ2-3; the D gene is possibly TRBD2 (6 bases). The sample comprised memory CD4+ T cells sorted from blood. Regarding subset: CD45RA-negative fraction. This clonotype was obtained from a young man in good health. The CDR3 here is CASSYQRARRDTDTQYF. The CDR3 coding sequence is TGTGCCAGCAGTTACCAGAGAGCTAGGCGGGACACAGATACGCAGTATTTT.